These 18 T cell receptor beta chains were all obtained from the same sample, sequenced in a study of OX40 agonist ivuxolimab in advanced cancers. Only in-frame clones appear in the TCRdb table, and some are missing; sequencing was by immunoSEQ multiplex PCR. The table records approximately 82,000 clones, about 89% of them present only once. The input for sequencing was CD4+ or CD8+ T cells sorted from blood, taken in a trial of the OX40 agonist ivuxolimab. These receptors all come from an adult with an advanced solid tumor such as melanoma, head and neck, liver or kidney cancer.

The chain combines TRBV7-2 with TRBJ1-6; TRBD1 is a possible D gene (6 bases). Germline V lookup: CDR1 SGHTA, CDR2 FQGNSA. The ends were cut back, 8 bases at V and 7 bases at J, with 27 bases in the middle. The length of the CDR3 is 18 residues. The chain's CDR3 is CASATGGGGGVFNSPLHF. CDR3 bases: TGTGCCAGCGCCACTGGGGGCGGCGGGGGAGTTTTCAATTCACCCCTCCACTTT.

This chain links TRBV2 with TRBJ1-2; 7 nucleotides match TRBD1. V lost 7 bases, J lost 4 bases, and 9 bases stayed unmatched. The V gene's germline CDR1 is SNHLY and CDR2 FYNNEI. This CDR3 is 14 amino acids long. The CDR3 is CASTDSRQGYGYTF. CDR3 sequence (DNA): TGTGCCAGCACCGATTCTCGACAGGGCTATGGCTACACCTTC. Full variable domain (missing parts from reference TRBV2 and TRBJ1-2): EPEVTQTPSHQVTQMGQEVILRCVPISNHLYFYWYRQILGQKVEFLVSFYNNEISEKSEIFDDQFSVERPDGSNFTLKIRSTKLEDSAMYFCASTDSRQGYGYTFGSGTRLTVV.

This rearrangement joins TRBV30 to TRBJ1-2, with 7 bases fitting TRBD1. CDR3 length equals 16 residues. With 4 bases clipped from V and 4 bases from J, the junction kept 15 bases outside the gene matches. The germline CDR1 and CDR2 sequences are GTSNPN and SVGIG (reference sequence). CDR3 sequence: CAWTRGGGFSFYGYTF. DNA for the CDR3: TGTGCCTGGACGCGGGGAGGGGGCTTCTCGTTCTATGGCTACACCTTC.

The chain has TRBV2 and TRBJ2-7, with TRBD1 matching over 7 bases. The CDR3 extends over 14 amino acids. The germline V gene encodes CDR1 SNHLY and CDR2 FYNNEI. V gave up 4 bases and J gave up 6 bases; unmatched junction bases: 9. In nucleotides, the CDR3 is TGTGCCAGCAGTGGACAGGCGAAGGGGGCCGAGCAGTACTTC. Amino acid sequence: CASSGQAKGAEQYF.

The chain couples TRBV5-1 to TRBJ1-4; 10 bases fit TRBD1. Trimming cost V 4 bases and J 8 bases; bases outside gene matches: 8. The germline V gene encodes CDR1 SGHRS and CDR2 YFSETQ. The CDR3 is 15 amino acids. DNA for the CDR3: TGCGCCAGCAGCCTAGCGGACAGGGGGAAGGAAAAACTGTTTTTT. Translated: CASSLADRGKEKLFF.

This chain joins TRBV20-1 and TRBJ1-1; D gene uncertain. V was clipped by 2 bases and J by 3 bases, with 4 bases between them. The length of the CDR3 is 11 residues. The germline V gene encodes CDR1 DFQATT and CDR2 SNEGSKA (reference sequence). This CDR3 reads CSARQDTEAFF. As DNA, the CDR3 is TGCAGTGCTAGACAGGACACTGAAGCTTTCTTT.

This sequence joins TRBV11-2 and TRBJ1-6; D gene uncertain. V lost 5 bases and J lost 3, with 5 bases in between. Germline CDR1 and CDR2: SGHAT and FQNNGV. The CDR3 runs 13 residues. CDR3 in DNA: TGTGCCAGCAGCGCGGACTATAATTCACCCCTCCACTTT. Amino acids: CASSADYNSPLHF. The full variable domain, completed using reference TRBV11-2 and TRBJ1-6, is EAGVAQSPRYKIIEKRQSVAFWCNPISGHATLYWYQQILGQGPKLLIQFQNNGVVDDSQLPKDRFSAERLKGVDSTLKIQPAKLEDSAVYLCASSADYNSPLHFGNGTRLTVT.

This chain connects TRBV2 to TRBJ1-5; the D is unclear. V lost 7 bases, J lost 8 bases, and 18 bases lay in between. The CDR3 length is 14 residues. Germline CDR1 SNHLY, CDR2 FYNNEI. CDR3 sequence: CASNVKGPSEPQHF. CDR3 nucleotide sequence: TGTGCCAGCAATGTTAAAGGACCTTCGGAGCCCCAGCATTTT. The full variable domain, with the rest looked up from reference TRBV2 and TRBJ1-5, is EPEVTQTPSHQVTQMGQEVILRCVPISNHLYFYWYRQILGQKVEFLVSFYNNEISEKSEIFDDQFSVERPDGSNFTLKIRSTKLEDSAMYFCASNVKGPSEPQHFGDGTRLSIL.

The CDR3, as DNA: TGTGCCAGCCGACTAGCGGGATACCCAGATACGCAGTATTTT. This sequence encodes CASRLAGYPDTQYF. V usage is TRBV11-2 and J usage is TRBJ2-3; 11 bases agree with TRBD2. CDR1 is SGHAT, CDR2 FQNNGV, per germline. The CDR3 runs 14 residues. V was clipped by 8 bases and J by 4 bases; unmatched bases: 5.

The chain recombines TRBV29-1 with TRBJ2-7; D is unresolved. This CDR3 spans 13 amino acids. Germline V gives CDR1 SQVTM, CDR2 ANQGSEA. V lost 5 bases and J 7 bases, leaving 18 bases between the germline ends. The CDR3 nucleotides read TGCAGCGTTCGTCTAGGGTCTCAAGGGGAGCAGTACTTC. Amino acids: CSVRLGSQGEQYF.

Notes on this clone: Because the CDR3 is missing its conserved closing phenylalanine or tryptophan, this is likely a read error. The chain links TRBV4-1 to TRBJ1-2, with a weak D call TRBD1 (6 bases). V lost 0 bases and J 8 bases, leaving 10 bases between the germline ends. Germline V gene sequence: CDR1 MGHRA, CDR2 YSYEKL. This CDR3 is 13 amino acids long. CDR3 in amino acids: CASSQEGAWGYTL. The CDR3 DNA follows: TGCGCCAGCAGCCAAGAGGGGGCGTGGGGCTACACCCTC.

V usage is TRBV30 and J usage is TRBJ2-7; TRBD2 matches 11 bases. The V gene's germline CDR1 is GTSNPN and CDR2 SVGIG (reference sequence). The CDR3 contains 17 residues. V shed 1 base and J 2 bases; nucleotides not matched to a gene: 10. Here the CDR3 reads CAWSGLAGSSNAYEQYF. Here the CDR3 DNA reads TGTGCCTGGAGTGGACTAGCGGGATCTTCCAACGCCTACGAGCAGTACTTC.

The chain carries TRBV6-5 and TRBJ2-7; a weak D match, TRBD1 (6 bases). The V end lost 11 bases, the J end lost 2 bases, and 16 bases lay between the germline ends. The germline gives CDR1 MNHEY, CDR2 SVGAGI. The CDR3 covers 13 residues. The CDR3 region is CAVEGVGTYEQYF. The CDR3 coding sequence is TGTGCCGTTGAGGGGGTCGGGACCTACGAGCAGTACTTC.

V is TRBV7-2 and J is TRBJ2-5; no clear D. The ends were cut back, 0 bases at V and 2 bases at J, with 4 bases in the middle. This CDR3 is 13 amino acids long. In germline, CDR1 is SGHTA, CDR2 FQGNSA. The CDR3 protein is CASSLAAQETQYF. Here the CDR3 DNA reads TGTGCCAGCAGCTTAGCGGCACAAGAGACCCAGTACTTC.

The V and J genes are TRBV7-9 and TRBJ1-1, with unresolved D. The CDR3 spans 11 residues. Trimming left V 6 bases short and J 4 bases short, with 6 bases between. The germline CDR1 and CDR2 sequences are SEHNR and FQNEAQ (reference sequence). DNA for the CDR3: TGTGCCAGCAGTGCAGGCACTGAAGCTTTCTTT. Translated, it gives CASSAGTEAFF.

The chain carries TRBV5-4 and TRBJ1-2; D is unclear. The V and J ends lost 3 bases and 1 base respectively, with 10 bases between them. The CDR3 runs 14 residues. CDR1 and CDR2 from the germline V gene are SGHNT and YYREEE (reference sequence). The DNA for the CDR3 is TGTGCCAGCAGCTCGGCCGGGTTTAACTATGGCTACACCTTC. Translated, it gives CASSSAGFNYGYTF.

The gene calls are TRBV21-1 and TRBJ2-7. TRBV21-1 is a pseudogene locus. The CDR3 extends over 10 amino acids. The CDR3 coding sequence is TGTGCCAGCGGGTCCTACGAGCAGTACTTC. Its protein product is CASGSYEQYF.

The rearrangement links TRBV7-2 to TRBJ2-5; 16 bases line up with TRBD2. Germline CDR1 and CDR2: SGHTA and FQGNSA. There are 17 residues in the CDR3. After removal of 5 bases from V and 4 bases from J, the junction contained 7 bases not matched to a gene. CDR3 in amino acids: CASSPGTSGGGGETQYF. The CDR3 DNA is TGTGCCAGCAGCCCGGGGACTAGCGGGGGGGGCGGAGAGACCCAGTACTTC.